These 14 T cell receptor beta chains were sequenced from one sample in a study of early T cells in non-severe SARS-CoV-2 infection. TCRdb called the 5' RACE reads again in MiXCR, with one record for every CDR3 protein. The data show about 28,000 distinct CDR3 sequences, less than 6.5% seen once. The sample consisted of whole blood. The source is an adult who was a healthcare worker with PCR-confirmed SARS-CoV-2 infection or an uninfected control (not recorded which).

In regard to this clonotype: One base away lies a much larger clone, so this may be a sequencing read error. The chain joins TRBV7-3 to TRBJ2-7; perhaps D is TRBD1 or TRBD2 (5 bases each). The germline V gene has CDR1 SGHTA and CDR2 FQGTGA. This CDR3 comprises 15 residues. CDR3 nucleotide sequence: TGTGTCAGCAGCTTAACAAGGGGAGCGGTCTACGAGCAGTACTTC. It specifies CVSSLTRGAVYEQYF.

Ten or more counts support this clonotype. An end of the junction differs from the germline gene, which may be a read error. The chain uses TRBV7-9 and TRBJ2-7, with 11 nucleotides matching TRBD1. This CDR3 comprises 15 residues. Germline CDR1 and CDR2: SEHNR and FQNEAQ (reference sequence). CDR3 DNA sequence: TGTGCCAGCAGCATAGCCGGGACAGGGGGTTACGAGCAGTACTTC. Its protein product is CASSIAGTGGYEQYF.

This clonotype has a handful of counts. The chain is built from TRBV5-1 and TRBJ2-7, with 11 bases identical to TRBD1. CDR1 SGHRS and CDR2 YFSETQ come from the germline V gene. The V segment lost 1 base and the J segment 5 bases; nucleotides outside the gene matches: 8. This CDR3 has 16 amino acids. The CDR3 loop is CASSLLLGQGANEQYF. CDR3 sequence (DNA): TGCGCCAGCAGCTTGTTGCTCGGACAGGGGGCGAACGAGCAGTACTTC.

This chain links TRBV5-6 with TRBJ1-1; no definite D call. CDR1 SGHDT and CDR2 YYEEEE come from the germline V gene. This CDR3 has 12 amino acids. Trimming took off 1 base at V and 10 bases at J, with 11 bases between the two ends. The CDR3 loop reads CASSLWRTGAFF. CDR3 bases: TGTGCCAGCAGCTTGTGGCGGACCGGAGCTTTCTTT.

This clonotype occurred a few times. The chain employs TRBV6-1 and TRBJ2-7, with 7 bases that match TRBD1. This CDR3 has 12 residues. The ends lost 6 bases at V and 4 bases at J; junction bases unmatched: 3. Germline V CDR1 and CDR2: MNHNS, SASEGT. CDR3 in DNA: TGTGCCAGCAGGGGACAGACTTACGAGCAGTACTTC. As protein: CASRGQTYEQYF.

The table lists this clonotype with many counts. This sequence joins TRBV11-3 and TRBJ2-1; TRBD2 aligns across 13 bases. Trimming at V came to 8 bases and at J to 7 bases, leaving 11 bases not matched to a gene. The germline V gene has CDR1 SGHNT and CDR2 YENEEA. The CDR3 extends over 16 amino acids. The CDR3 bases are TGTGCCAGCGGGAGATCCAGGGGACTAGCGGGGAATGAGCAGTTCTTC. This sequence encodes CASGRSRGLAGNEQFF.

A few counts support this clonotype. This chain links TRBV7-9 with TRBJ2-5; 7 nucleotides agree with TRBD1. V trimming: 4 bases; J trimming: 3 bases; junction bases outside the gene matches: 5. The germline V gene encodes CDR1 SEHNR and CDR2 FQNEAQ (reference sequence). This CDR3 has 14 residues. The CDR3 DNA follows: TGTGCCAGCAGCTCCTTAACAGGGGAAGAGACCCAGTACTTC. Translating it yields CASSSLTGEETQYF.

The genes are TRBV13 and TRBJ1-6; D gene unclear. The CDR3 is 13 residues long. V lost 0 bases to trimming and J lost 9 bases, with 6 bases between them. Germline V gene lookup returns CDR1 PRHDT and CDR2 FYEKMQ (reference sequence). The CDR3 nucleotides are TGTGCCAGCAGCTTAGGAGGCGGTTCACCCCTCCACTTT. Residues: CASSLGGGSPLHF. The full variable domain, completed using reference TRBV13 and TRBJ1-6, is AAGVIQSPRHLIKEKRETATLKCYPIPRHDTVYWYQQGPGQDPQFLISFYEKMQSDKGSIPDRFSAQQFSDYHSELNMSSLELGDSALYFCASSLGGGSPLHFGNGTRLTVT.

A remark on this clonotype: Germline is not matched at one junction end, which may reflect a read error. The V and J genes are TRBV7-3 and TRBJ2-7; 8 nucleotides line up with TRBD1. This CDR3 spans 14 amino acids. Per the germline V gene, CDR1 is SGHTA and CDR2 is FQGTGA. CDR3 DNA sequence: TGTGTCAGCAGCTTGACAGGGGTTACCTACGAGCAGTACTTC. Protein sequence: CVSSLTGVTYEQYF.

At least ten counts were recorded for this clonotype. The chain recombines TRBV6-1 with TRBJ2-5; D call uncertain. Trimming pared 0 bases from V and 2 bases from J, leaving 7 bases between. Germline V gene lookup returns CDR1 MNHNS and CDR2 SASEGT. This CDR3 region has 14 residues. CDR3 coding DNA: TGTGCCAGCAGTGAAGCTACGCGACAAGAGACCCAGTACTTC. Protein: CASSEATRQETQYF.

This clonotype was counted between two and nine times. The chain uses TRBV11-3 and TRBJ2-4, with 11 bases identical to TRBD1. Germline CDR1 reads SGHNT; CDR2 reads YENEEA. J gave up 2 bases and V 5 bases, and 5 bases lay outside the gene matches. This CDR3 is 16 amino acids long. CDR3 loop: CASSLGQGASKNIQYF. CDR3 bases: TGTGCCAGCAGCCTTGGACAGGGGGCTTCCAAAAACATTCAGTACTTC. Full variable domain (rest looked up from reference TRBV11-3 and TRBJ2-4): EAGVVQSPRYKIIEKKQPVAFWCNPISGHNTLYWYLQNLGQGPELLIRYENEEAVDDSQLPKDRFSAERLKGVDSTLKIQPAELGDSAVYLCASSLGQGASKNIQYFGAGTRLSVL.

This clonotype was seen at least ten times. J is TRBJ1-1 and V is TRBV20-1, with D unresolved. The CDR3 is 12 amino acids. With 1 base removed from V and 4 bases from J, the gap between germline ends came to 7 bases. Germline V gives CDR1 DFQATT, CDR2 SNEGSKA (reference sequence). CDR3 in amino acids: CSARGTSTEAFF. The CDR3 DNA sequence: TGCAGTGCTAGAGGGACTAGCACTGAAGCTTTCTTT.

In this sample, this clonotype turned up many times. The chain recombines TRBV11-2 with TRBJ2-7; 8 positions match TRBD1. With V trimmed by 2 bases and J by 3 bases, 6 bases remained unmatched. Germline V gene data show CDR1 as SGHAT and CDR2 as FQNNGV. There are 15 residues in the CDR3. Written as DNA, the CDR3 is TGTGCCAGCAGCTTAAGGACAGGGAACTTCTACGAGCAGTACTTC. It specifies CASSLRTGNFYEQYF.

This clonotype was seen repeatedly, ten times or more. V gene TRBV29-1 combines with J gene TRBJ2-2, with D possibly matching TRBD1 (5 bases). Germline V CDR1 and CDR2: SQVTM, ANQGSEA. The CDR3 consists of 15 residues. V was clipped by 6 bases and J by 1 base, with 15 bases between them. CDR3 DNA sequence: TGCAGCGTCGCCGTATGGGGCGTGAACACCGGGGAGCTGTTTTTT. This encodes CSVAVWGVNTGELFF.